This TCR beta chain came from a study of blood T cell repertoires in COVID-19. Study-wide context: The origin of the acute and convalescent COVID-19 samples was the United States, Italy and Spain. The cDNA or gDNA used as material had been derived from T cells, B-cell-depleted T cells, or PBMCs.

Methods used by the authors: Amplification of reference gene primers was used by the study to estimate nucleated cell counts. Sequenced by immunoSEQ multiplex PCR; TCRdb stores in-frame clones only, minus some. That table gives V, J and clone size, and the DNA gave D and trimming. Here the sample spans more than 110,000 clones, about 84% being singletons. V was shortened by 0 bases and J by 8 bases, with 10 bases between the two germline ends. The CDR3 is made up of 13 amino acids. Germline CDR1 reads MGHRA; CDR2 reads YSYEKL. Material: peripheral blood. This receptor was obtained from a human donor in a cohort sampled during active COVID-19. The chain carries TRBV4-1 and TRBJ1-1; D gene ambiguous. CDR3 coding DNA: TGCGCCAGCAGCCAAGATGCGGCACAAGAAGCTTTCTTT. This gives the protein CASSQDAAQEAFF.